Listed below are T cell receptor beta chains from one sample, sequenced in a study of blood T cells in healthy people across ages. Each CDR3 protein gets one entry after TCRdb re-called the 5' RACE reads with MiXCR. The repertoire holds 750,000 or so distinct CDR3 sequences, with 20% to 25% as singletons. These data were likewise used in another study, on T cells of mothers and their children.

The sequencing sample was made of blood. The receptors here all came from a boy between 10 and 17 years old in good health. CDR3s include the opening cysteine and the closing phenylalanine or tryptophan. A D gene is named only where the DNA matches it firmly. Clone size is stated in some rows and not others, as once, few, many or a class when expanded.

j_call,v_call,d_call,cdr3_length,clone_size,cdr3_nt,cdr3_aa
TRBJ2-5,TRBV12-3/TRBV12-4,TRBD2,12,many,TGTGCCAGCCAGGGAGGGCAAGAGACCCAGTACTTC,CASQGGQETQYF
TRBJ2-5,TRBV28,-,14,-,TGTGCCAGCAGTCGTGACAGGCTACAAGAGACCCAGTACTTC,CASSRDRLQETQYF
TRBJ2-1,TRBV5-1,TRBD2,17,few,TGCGCCAGCAGCTTGGTTAGCGGGGGGGCCCTCGACAATGAGCAGTTCTTC,CASSLVSGGALDNEQFF
TRBJ2-7,TRBV2,-,13,-,TGTGCCAGCAGTGGTGGCGAAGCCTACGAGCAGTACTTC,CASSGGEAYEQYF
TRBJ1-3,TRBV5-1,-,15,-,TGCGCCAGCAGCCCGGGATTGAACTCTGGAAACACCATATATTTT,CASSPGLNSGNTIYF
TRBJ2-3,TRBV2,TRBD2,16,few,TGTGCCAGCAGGGCCGGACTAGCGGTGAGCACAGATACGCAGTATTTT,CASRAGLAVSTDTQYF
TRBJ1-1,TRBV27,-,14,few,TGTGCCAGCAAGGAGGTATTGGAGAACACTGAAGCTTTCTTT,CASKEVLENTEAFF
TRBJ1-4,TRBV6-1,-,14,-,TGTGCCAGCAGATCGACTGCCTTGGTGGAAAAACTGTTTTTT,CASRSTALVEKLFF
TRBJ2-1,TRBV4-2,TRBD2,16,-,TGTGCCAGCAGCCCCCTGACTAGCGGGACCTACAATGAGCAGTTCTTC,CASSPLTSGTYNEQFF
TRBJ2-5,TRBV5-1,-,14,few,TGCGCCAGCAGCTTGTTCTCGTCTGGAGAGACCCAGTACTTC,CASSLFSSGETQYF
TRBJ2-1,TRBV5-1,TRBD2,14,-,TGCGCCAGCAGCCCGGGACTAGGCCTGAATGAGCAGTTCTTC,CASSPGLGLNEQFF
TRBJ2-4,TRBV5-1,-,15,-,TGCGCCAGCAGCTTGGATGGCGGCAGGGACAACATTCAGTACTTC,CASSLDGGRDNIQYF
TRBJ2-5,TRBV5-1,-,12,few,TGCGCCAGCAGCGACAACCAAGAGACCCAGTACTTC,CASSDNQETQYF
TRBJ2-5,TRBV20-1,-,13,few,TGCAGTGCTAGAGAGTGGCGCCAAGAGACCCAGTACTTC,CSAREWRQETQYF
TRBJ2-6,TRBV12-3/TRBV12-4,TRBD1,19,-,TGTGCCAGCAGTTTAAATCGGGGGACAGGGTCCCCTGGGGCCAACGTCCTGACTTTC,CASSLNRGTGSPGANVLTF
TRBJ2-7,TRBV12-3/TRBV12-4,-,15,-,TGTGCCAGCAGTTTCCCGGGGGTCGGGACCTACGAGCAGTACTTC,CASSFPGVGTYEQYF
TRBJ2-5,TRBV7-2,-,12,few,TGTGCCAGCAGCTCTGGAAGTGTAGAGCAGTACTTC,CASSSGSVEQYF
TRBJ2-1,TRBV14,-,12,-,TGTGCCAGCAGTTATACAGGGCAGGAGCAGTTCTTC,CASSYTGQEQFF
TRBJ2-5,TRBV7-9,-,17,few,TGTGCCAGCGGAGTCGTGCCGAGGGGAGTAAGAGGAGAGACCCAGTACTTC,CASGVVPRGVRGETQYF
TRBJ1-4,TRBV4-3,-,19,few,TGCGCCAGCAGCCAAGATATAGGGAGTATAACTGCAACTAATGAAAAACTGTTTTTT,CASSQDIGSITATNEKLFF
TRBJ2-7,TRBV18,-,12,few,TGTGCCAGCTCACCACCGGAGAGGGAGCAGTACTTC,CASSPPEREQYF
TRBJ1-2,TRBV10-3,TRBD1,14,few,TGTGCCATTTCCCGGACAGGACCTAACTATGGCTACACCTTC,CAISRTGPNYGYTF
TRBJ2-2,TRBV5-1,-,17,few,TGCGCCAGCAGCTTGGCCGTCCAGGTGGTGAACACCGGGGAGCTGTTTTTT,CASSLAVQVVNTGELFF
TRBJ2-7,TRBV7-2,TRBD1,14,-,TGTGCCAGCAGCTTAGGAGGGGGCGCCCGGGAGCAGTACTTC,CASSLGGGAREQYF
TRBJ2-5,TRBV4-1,TRBD2,16,-,TGCGCCAGCAGCCAAGATTACGCGGGGGGGCCAGAGACCCAGTACTTC,CASSQDYAGGPETQYF
TRBJ2-2,TRBV2,-,13,-,TGTGCCAGCAGTATCCCGACCACCGGGGAGCTGTTTTTT,CASSIPTTGELFF
TRBJ2-4,TRBV6-4,-,13,-,TGTGCCAGCACAGCTGTAGCCAAAAACATTCAGTACTTC,CASTAVAKNIQYF
TRBJ2-1,TRBV20-1,-,15,-,TGCAGTGCTAGGGGGACCATCTCATGGGGGAATGAGCAGTTCTTC,CSARGTISWGNEQFF
TRBJ2-4,TRBV9,-,14,-,TGTGCCAGCAGCGTAGCCCACATTCCAAACATTCAGTACTTC,CASSVAHIPNIQYF
TRBJ2-1,TRBV28,-,13,-,TGTGCCAGCAGTTTACGGGTCCACAATGAGCAGTTCTTC,CASSLRVHNEQFF
TRBJ2-2,TRBV6-5,TRBD1,17,-,TGTGCCAGCAGTTACCCCAGGACAGGGGGCGAAACCGGGGAGCTGTTTTTT,CASSYPRTGGETGELFF
TRBJ2-5,TRBV7-2,TRBD2,15,few,TGTGCCAGCAGCTTAGCATCTGGGGGGGGAGAGACCCAGTACTTC,CASSLASGGGETQYF
TRBJ2-7,TRBV28,TRBD1,13,-,TGTGCCAGCGCTACGGGACAGCACTACGAGCAGTACTTC,CASATGQHYEQYF
TRBJ2-1,TRBV10-3,TRBD2,14,few,TGTGCCATCAGTGAACTAGCGGGAGAGGTTGAGCAGTTCTTC,CAISELAGEVEQFF
TRBJ2-7,TRBV13,TRBD2,15,few,TGTGCCAGCAGCTTAGGGGGGCTAGCGGGATACGAGCAGTACTTC,CASSLGGLAGYEQYF
TRBJ2-5,TRBV7-2,-,14,-,TGTGCCAGCAGCCACGGACGGGGTTGGGAGACCCAGTACTTC,CASSHGRGWETQYF
TRBJ1-1,TRBV27,-,15,-,TGTGCCAGCAGTTACCTTCCCACCGGGAGGACTGAAGCTTTCTTT,CASSYLPTGRTEAFF
TRBJ1-2,TRBV14,-,17,few,TGTGCCAGCAGCCAAGACTGGGCGCTCAACCCCAAGTATGGCTACACCTTC,CASSQDWALNPKYGYTF
TRBJ1-2,TRBV12-3/TRBV12-4,-,14,few,TGTGCCAGCAGCCCCCTGGTTACTAACTATGGCTACACCTTC,CASSPLVTNYGYTF
TRBJ1-5,TRBV14,-,16,few,TGTGCCAGCAGTCGTAACACGGGGGTAGGCAATCAGCCCCAGCATTTT,CASSRNTGVGNQPQHF
TRBJ2-2,TRBV2,-,14,once,TGTGCCAGCAGTGCTAGGCAGAACAAGGGGGAGCTGTTTTTT,CASSARQNKGELFF
TRBJ2-1,TRBV27,TRBD2,16,few,TGTGCCAGCAGTCCCCCCGGGACTAGGTCCTACAATGAGCAGTTCTTC,CASSPPGTRSYNEQFF
TRBJ1-1,TRBV4-1,-,16,few,TGCGCCAGCAGCCACCCCGGGAGGGCAGGGGACACTGAAGCTTTCTTT,CASSHPGRAGDTEAFF
TRBJ2-7,TRBV7-9,-,17,few,TGTGCCAGCAGCTTTAAAGGGGGGCCAGCGGATTCCTACGAGCAGTACTTC,CASSFKGGPADSYEQYF
TRBJ2-7,TRBV14,-,14,-,TGTGCCAGCAGCCGGCCGAACGTCTACTACGAGCAGTACTTC,CASSRPNVYYEQYF
TRBJ2-5,TRBV7-9,TRBD2,16,-,TGTGCCAGCAGCGGGCTCGCGACTAGCGGGGGAGAGACCCAGTACTTC,CASSGLATSGGETQYF
TRBJ2-3,TRBV3-1,-,16,-,TGTGCCAGCAGCCAAGTACCGCCTAGCGAGGCAGATACGCAGTATTTT,CASSQVPPSEADTQYF